The next 8 T cell receptor beta chains were all read from a single sample in a study of cytomegalovirus exposure and HLA in healthy donors. The PCR was carried out with 60 Vbeta primers and 13 Jbeta primers. TCRdb keeps only in-frame clones here, not all; method: immunoSEQ multiplex PCR. Of more than 65,000 clones in the sample, roughly 72% are singletons; the top ten hold about 6%. What was sequenced was PBMCs. These receptors originate from a woman aged 50 to 60 in good health and CMV-seropositive.

The chain employs TRBV28 and TRBJ1-5; D gene ambiguous. There are 13 residues in the CDR3. V was cut by 6 bases and J by 1 base, with 7 bases left in between. Germline values: CDR1 MDHEN, CDR2 SYDVKM. This CDR3 reads CASSLVSNQPQHF. The CDR3 DNA sequence: TGTGCCAGCAGCCTAGTAAGCAATCAGCCCCAGCATTTT.

CDR3 residues: CASSYTSGSQETQYF. The CDR3 DNA sequence: TGTGCCAGCAGCTACACTAGCGGTTCACAAGAGACCCAGTACTTC. The V gene is TRBV5-6, the J gene TRBJ2-5; TRBD2 aligns across 8 bases. The CDR3 extends over 15 amino acids. Losses at the gene ends were 3 bases for V and 2 bases for J; bases not matched to a gene: 6. Germline assignment: CDR1 SGHDT and CDR2 YYEEEE.

The CDR3 spells CASSSGADTQYF. CDR3 bases: TGTGCCAGCAGCTCGGGGGCAGATACGCAGTATTTT. This sequence joins TRBV7-9 and TRBJ2-3, with a possible D match to TRBD2 (6 bases). The CDR3 length is 12 residues. CDR1 is SEHNR, CDR2 FQNEAQ, per germline (reference sequence). V gave up 4 bases and J gave up 4 bases, with 6 bases separating them.

Only a few counts were recorded for this clone. The chain recombines TRBV2 with TRBJ2-1; D is possibly TRBD1 (5 bases). This CDR3 has 14 residues. The V end was cut by 3 bases, the J end by 5 bases, with 11 bases between. Per germline, CDR1 SNHLY and CDR2 FYNNEI. CDR3 protein: CASSEFSRDNEQFF. In nucleotides, the CDR3 is TGTGCCAGCAGTGAGTTTAGCAGGGACAATGAGCAGTTCTTC.

This chain uses TRBV15 with TRBJ2-7, with a tentative D call TRBD1 (5 bases). Looked up from germline, CDR1 is LNHNV and CDR2 is YYDKDF (reference sequence). The ends were cut back, 3 bases at V and 2 bases at J, with 14 bases in the middle. The length of the CDR3 is 15 residues. CDR3 in amino acids: CATSSAGPSTYEQYF. The CDR3 nucleotides are TGTGCCACCAGCAGCGCAGGGCCAAGTACCTACGAGCAGTACTTC.

The DNA of the CDR3 is TGCAGCGTTTGGCGGGGCGGTACTCAAGAGACCCAGTACTTC. This gives the protein CSVWRGGTQETQYF. The J gene is TRBJ2-5, the V gene TRBV29-1; weak D call: TRBD2 (6 bases). The CDR3 totals 14 residues. Germline CDR1 is SQVTM and CDR2 is ANQGSEA. V shed 5 bases and J shed 2 bases, with 15 bases lying between them.

The gene calls are TRBV29-1 and TRBJ1-2; D perhaps matches TRBD1 (6 bases). V dropped 7 bases and J dropped 10 bases, with 19 bases sitting between them. Germline V gives CDR1 SQVTM, CDR2 ANQGSEA. CDR3 length: 12 residues. The CDR3 spells CSAVRGPSDYTF. The CDR3 DNA follows: TGCAGCGCAGTCAGGGGCCCTTCCGACTACACCTTC.

The rearrangement links TRBV5-4 to TRBJ2-7; 12 bases are shared with TRBD2. CDR3 length: 13 amino acids. Per the germline V gene, CDR1 is SGHNT and CDR2 is YYREEE (reference sequence). Trimming at V came to 5 bases and at J to 4 bases, leaving 1 base not matched to a gene. The CDR3 DNA sequence: TGTGCCAGCAGGACTAGCGGGAGTTACGAGCAGTACTTC. Its translation is CASRTSGSYEQYF.